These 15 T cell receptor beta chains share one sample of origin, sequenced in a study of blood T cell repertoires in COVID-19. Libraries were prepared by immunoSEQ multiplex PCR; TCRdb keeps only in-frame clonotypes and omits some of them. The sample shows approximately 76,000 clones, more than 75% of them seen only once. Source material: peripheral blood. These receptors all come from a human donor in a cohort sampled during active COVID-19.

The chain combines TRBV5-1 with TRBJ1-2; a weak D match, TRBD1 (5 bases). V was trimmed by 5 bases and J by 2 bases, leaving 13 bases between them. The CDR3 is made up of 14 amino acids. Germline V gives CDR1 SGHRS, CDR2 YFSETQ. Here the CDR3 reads CASSFDSSNYGYTF. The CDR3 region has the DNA TGCGCCAGCAGTTTCGACAGCTCCAACTATGGCTACACCTTC. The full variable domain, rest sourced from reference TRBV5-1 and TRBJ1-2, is KAGVTQTPRYLIKTRGQQVTLSCSPISGHRSVSWYQQTPGQGLQFLFEYFSETQRNKGNFPGRFSGRQFSNSRSEMNVSTLELGDSALYLCASSFDSSNYGYTFGSGTRLTVV.

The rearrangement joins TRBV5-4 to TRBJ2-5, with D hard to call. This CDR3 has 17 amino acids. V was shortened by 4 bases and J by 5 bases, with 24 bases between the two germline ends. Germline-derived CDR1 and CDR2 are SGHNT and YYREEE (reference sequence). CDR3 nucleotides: TGTGCCAGCAGCCCCCCTCGAGAGGAAGCCCGTGTTGAGACCCAGTACTTC. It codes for CASSPPREEARVETQYF.

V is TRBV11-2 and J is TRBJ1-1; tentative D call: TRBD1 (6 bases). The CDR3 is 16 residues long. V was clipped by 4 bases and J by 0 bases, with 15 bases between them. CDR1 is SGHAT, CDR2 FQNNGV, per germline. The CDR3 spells CASSSGRGTLNTEAFF. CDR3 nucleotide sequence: TGTGCCAGCAGCTCCGGTAGAGGGACACTGAACACTGAAGCTTTCTTT.

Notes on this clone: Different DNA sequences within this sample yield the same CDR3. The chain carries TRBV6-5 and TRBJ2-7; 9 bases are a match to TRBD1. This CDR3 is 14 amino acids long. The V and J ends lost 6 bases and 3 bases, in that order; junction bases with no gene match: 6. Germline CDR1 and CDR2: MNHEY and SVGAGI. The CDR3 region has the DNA TGTGCCAGCAGCGCCGGGACAGGGAGCTACGAGCAGTACTTC. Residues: CASSAGTGSYEQYF.

The CDR3 here is CASSDGQGVNEQYF. In nucleotides, the CDR3 is TGCGCCAGCAGTGATGGACAGGGAGTTAACGAGCAGTACTTC. This rearrangement joins TRBV10-2 to TRBJ2-7; 8 nucleotides agree with TRBD1. After removal of 3 bases from V and 5 bases from J, the junction contained 6 bases not matched to a gene. CDR1 is WSHSY, CDR2 SAAADI, per germline. The CDR3 consists of 14 residues.

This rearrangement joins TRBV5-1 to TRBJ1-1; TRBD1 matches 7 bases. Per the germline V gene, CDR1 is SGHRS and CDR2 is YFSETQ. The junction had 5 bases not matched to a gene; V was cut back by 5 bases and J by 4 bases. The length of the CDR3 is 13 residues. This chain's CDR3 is CASSIAGGTEAFF. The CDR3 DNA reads TGCGCCAGCAGTATCGCAGGGGGCACTGAAGCTTTCTTT.

The chain's CDR3 is CASSPQAGEQYF. The CDR3 DNA sequence: TGTGCCAGCTCACCACAGGCGGGAGAGCAGTACTTC. This chain links TRBV18 with TRBJ2-7, with D maybe TRBD2 (6 bases). Germline CDR1 is KGHSH and CDR2 is LQKENI. This CDR3 is 12 amino acids long. Trimming pared 1 base from V and 7 bases from J, leaving 8 bases between.

Here the CDR3 reads CATGQGVSYEQYF. The CDR3 DNA reads TGTGCCACCGGACAGGGAGTCTCCTACGAGCAGTACTTC. The V call is TRBV19, the J call TRBJ2-7; 8 bases are a match to TRBD1. CDR3 size: 13 residues. V shed 10 bases, J shed 0 bases, and the junction held 5 bases outside the gene matches. Germline CDR1 is LNHDA and CDR2 is SQIVND (reference sequence).

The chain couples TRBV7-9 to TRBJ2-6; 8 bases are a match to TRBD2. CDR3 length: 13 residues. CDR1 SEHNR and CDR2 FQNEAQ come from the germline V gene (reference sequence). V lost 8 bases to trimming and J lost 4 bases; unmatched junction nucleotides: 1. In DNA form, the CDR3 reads TGTGCCAGCCCGGGAGGGGGGGCCAACGTCCTGACTTTC. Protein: CASPGGGANVLTF. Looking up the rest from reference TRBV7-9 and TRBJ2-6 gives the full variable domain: DTGVSQNPRHKITKRGQNVTFRCDPISEHNRLYWYRQTLGQGPEFLTYFQNEAQLEKSRLLSDRFSAERPKGSFSTLEIQRTEQGDSAMYLCASPGGGANVLTFGAGSRLTVL.

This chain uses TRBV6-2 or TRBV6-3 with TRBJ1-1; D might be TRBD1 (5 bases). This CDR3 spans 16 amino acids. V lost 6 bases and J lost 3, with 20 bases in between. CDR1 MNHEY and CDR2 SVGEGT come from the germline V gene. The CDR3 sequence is CASSQPGGGGDTEAFF. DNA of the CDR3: TGTGCCAGCAGCCAGCCGGGGGGGGGAGGCGACACTGAAGCTTTCTTT.

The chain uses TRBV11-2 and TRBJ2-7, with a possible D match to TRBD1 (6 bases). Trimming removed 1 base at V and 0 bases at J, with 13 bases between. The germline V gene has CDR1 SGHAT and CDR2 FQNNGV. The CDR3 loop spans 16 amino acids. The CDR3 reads CASSLVRGKSSYEQYF. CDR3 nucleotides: TGTGCCAGCAGCTTAGTTAGGGGGAAAAGCTCCTACGAGCAGTACTTC.

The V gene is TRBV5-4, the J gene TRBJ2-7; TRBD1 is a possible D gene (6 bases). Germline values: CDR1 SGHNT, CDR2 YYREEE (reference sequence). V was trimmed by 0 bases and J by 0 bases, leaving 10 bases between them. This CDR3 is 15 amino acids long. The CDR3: CASSLEGTTSYEQYF. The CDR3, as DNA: TGTGCCAGCAGCTTGGAAGGGACAACCTCCTACGAGCAGTACTTC.

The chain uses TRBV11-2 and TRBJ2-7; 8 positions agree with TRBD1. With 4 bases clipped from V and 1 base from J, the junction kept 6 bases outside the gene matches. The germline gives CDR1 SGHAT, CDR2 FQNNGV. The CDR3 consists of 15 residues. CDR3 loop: CASSSNRGRSYEQYF. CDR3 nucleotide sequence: TGTGCCAGCAGCTCGAACAGGGGGAGGTCCTACGAGCAGTACTTC.

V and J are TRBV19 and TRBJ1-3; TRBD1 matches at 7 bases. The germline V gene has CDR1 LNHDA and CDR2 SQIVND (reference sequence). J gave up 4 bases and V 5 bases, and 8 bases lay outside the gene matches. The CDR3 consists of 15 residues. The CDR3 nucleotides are TGTGCCAGTAGTGCCGAGACAGGGTCAGGAAACACCATATATTTT. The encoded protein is CASSAETGSGNTIYF.

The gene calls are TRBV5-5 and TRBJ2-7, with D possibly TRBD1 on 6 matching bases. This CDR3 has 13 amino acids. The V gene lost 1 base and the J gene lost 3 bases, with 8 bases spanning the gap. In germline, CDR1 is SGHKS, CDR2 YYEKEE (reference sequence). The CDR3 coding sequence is TGTGCCAGCAGCTTGAACAGGGACTACGAGCAGTACTTC. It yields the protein CASSLNRDYEQYF.